The next 24 T cell receptor beta chains were all read from a single sample in a study of human T cells and chemical hapten exposure. Noted time point: patch test 1, 2 weeks after DPC sensitization. Treatment here: therapeutic diphenylcyclopropenone sensitization with weekly scalp DPC. TCRdb fed the RACE reads into MiXCR, producing one record per CDR3 protein. The data contain 300,000 to 450,000 distinct CDR3 sequences, approximately 4.4% of them singletons. The sample was whole blood, taken in connection with sensitization to the hapten diphenylcyclopropenone (DPC). Every receptor here comes from a woman between 45 and 65 years old with alopecia areata. Some clones in this sample may be carry-over from other donors' samples.

This clonotype was found a few times. V and J are TRBV19 and TRBJ2-2, with 9 bases fitting TRBD1. Germline assignment: CDR1 LNHDA and CDR2 SQIVND (reference sequence). This CDR3 comprises 15 residues. The V and J ends lost 5 bases and 7 bases, in that order; junction bases with no gene match: 8. CDR3 amino acids: CASSPRTGVRGELFF. In nucleotides, the CDR3 is TGTGCCAGTAGTCCCAGGACAGGGGTGCGCGGGGAGCTGTTTTTT.

The V gene is TRBV19, the J gene TRBJ2-2, with D uncertain. The V and J ends lost 3 bases and 7 bases respectively, with 9 bases between them. Germline CDR1 and CDR2: LNHDA and SQIVND (reference sequence). The CDR3 is made up of 13 amino acids. DNA of the CDR3: TGTGCCAGTAGTATCACCGGCGTCGGGGAGCTGTTTTTT. Its protein product is CASSITGVGELFF.

This clonotype was picked up many times. The J gene is TRBJ1-6, the V gene TRBV20-1; D not certain. V was shortened by 0 bases and J by 8 bases, with 14 bases between the two germline ends. CDR3 size: 15 residues. The germline CDR1 and CDR2 sequences are DFQATT and SNEGSKA (reference sequence). CDR3 in amino acids: CSAREAGGLHSPLHF. The DNA of the CDR3 is TGCAGTGCTAGAGAGGCCGGAGGCCTCCATTCACCCCTCCACTTT.

This clonotype was counted many times. The V gene is TRBV12-3 or TRBV12-4, the J gene TRBJ1-6; 8 bases match TRBD1. This CDR3 region has 16 residues. Unmatched junction bases numbered 9, after V lost 5 bases and J lost 6 bases. The CDR3 coding sequence is TGTGCCAGCAGTATCCCCGGGACAGGACTTAATTCACCCCTCCACTTT. Translation: CASSIPGTGLNSPLHF.

This clonotype has only a few counts. As DNA, the CDR3 is TGCGCCAGCAGCGATACCTCTATGAACACTGAAGCTTTCTTT. Translation: CASSDTSMNTEAFF. The chain couples TRBV5-1 to TRBJ1-1; no reliable D call. CDR1 and CDR2 from the germline V gene are SGHRS and YFSETQ. V shed 4 bases and J shed 0 bases, with 10 bases lying between them. This CDR3 has 14 residues.

This clonotype has at least ten counts. For the CDR3, the DNA is TGTGCCAGCAGCCCAGCTAGCTTCCGTGAGCAGTTCTTC. This gives the protein CASSPASFREQFF. The rearrangement uses TRBV7-9 and TRBJ2-1; D is perhaps TRBD2 (5 bases). CDR3 length: 13 amino acids. Germline V gene sequence: CDR1 SEHNR, CDR2 FQNEAQ (reference sequence). Trimming took 5 bases from V and 9 from J, leaving 14 bases between them. Full variable domain (rest looked up from reference TRBV7-9 and TRBJ2-1): DTGVSQNPRHKITKRGQNVTFRCDPISEHNRLYWYRQTLGQGPEFLTYFQNEAQLEKSRLLSDRFSAERPKGSFSTLEIQRTEQGDSAMYLCASSPASFREQFFGPGTRLTVL.

This clonotype was counted many times. This chain links TRBV7-9 with TRBJ1-4; TRBD1 might be the D (5 bases). V was clipped by 3 bases and J by 8 bases, with 25 bases between them. CDR3 length equals 18 residues. Germline CDR1 reads SEHNR; CDR2 reads FQNEAQ (reference sequence). The chain's CDR3 is CASSFLGPTGTAKEKLFF. The CDR3 bases are TGTGCCAGCAGCTTTTTGGGCCCTACAGGAACGGCGAAGGAAAAACTGTTTTTT.

The chain employs TRBV3-1 and TRBJ2-7; perhaps TRBD2 as D (6 bases). There are 14 residues in the CDR3. The V gene lost 5 bases and the J gene lost 3 bases, with 14 bases spanning the gap. Germline V gene lookup returns CDR1 LGHDT and CDR2 YNNKEL (reference sequence). The DNA for the CDR3 is TGTGCCAGCAGCTCAACCGGGACTTTCTACGAGCAGTACTTC. Translating it yields CASSSTGTFYEQYF.

The chain combines TRBV10-3 with TRBJ2-3; 7 bases are a match to TRBD2. The germline gives CDR1 ENHRY, CDR2 SYGVKD. V lost 4 bases and J lost 2; bases outside the gene matches: 15. The CDR3 is 18 residues long. Here the CDR3 reads CAISGFQTERGNTDTQYF. CDR3 bases: TGTGCCATCAGTGGGTTCCAGACCGAGCGGGGTAACACAGATACGCAGTATTTT.

The V gene is TRBV12-3 or TRBV12-4, the J gene TRBJ1-3, with TRBD1 matching 8 bases. With V trimmed by 7 bases and J by 1 base, 9 bases remained unmatched. This CDR3 has 16 residues. The CDR3 bases are TGTGCCAGCATCCCCGGGACAGGTTTTTCTGGAAACACCATATATTTT. Protein: CASIPGTGFSGNTIYF.

This clonotype showed up many times. This sequence joins TRBV3-1 and TRBJ1-1, with D tentatively TRBD1 (6 bases). This CDR3 has 14 amino acids. V was pared by 4 bases and J by 5 bases, with 14 bases between. The germline gives CDR1 LGHDT, CDR2 YNNKEL (reference sequence). In DNA, the CDR3 is TGTGCCAGCAGCCGCAAGAGGGGGGAAACTGAAGCTTTCTTT. It specifies CASSRKRGETEAFF.

The chain carries TRBV28 and TRBJ2-4, with D possibly TRBD2 on 5 matching bases. Germline V gene lookup returns CDR1 MDHEN and CDR2 SYDVKM. V was clipped by 7 bases and J by 3 bases, with 16 bases between them. CDR3 size: 15 residues. CDR3 DNA: TGTGCCAGCACCCCGGCCTTGGAGGACAAAAACATTCAGTACTTC. Its protein product is CASTPALEDKNIQYF. Full variable domain (rest looked up from reference TRBV28 and TRBJ2-4): DVKVTQSSRYLVKRTGEKVFLECVQDMDHENMFWYRQDPGLGLRLIYFSYDVKMKEKGDIPEGYSVSREKKERFSLILESASTNQTSMYLCASTPALEDKNIQYFGAGTRLSVL.

This clonotype was recorded a few times. This sequence joins TRBV6-2 or TRBV6-3 and TRBJ2-4; the D is unclear. This CDR3 has 13 amino acids. Deletions cut 6 bases from V and 6 bases from J, with 12 bases between. Per the germline V gene, CDR1 is MNHEY and CDR2 is SVGEGT. The CDR3 region is CASSFGLRNIQYF. CDR3 nucleotides: TGTGCCAGCAGCTTCGGGCTGCGAAACATTCAGTACTTC.

This clonotype was detected many times. The chain uses TRBV4-2 and TRBJ1-5; 8 bases line up with TRBD1. Germline CDR1 reads LGHNA; CDR2 reads YNFKEQ. The trim removed 0 bases at V and 5 bases at J, leaving 12 bases unmatched. CDR3 size: 18 residues. The CDR3 here is CASSQEIVETGVHQPQHF. As DNA, the CDR3 is TGTGCCAGCAGCCAAGAAATTGTTGAGACAGGGGTTCATCAGCCCCAGCATTTT.

This clonotype was counted between two and nine times. V and J are TRBV12-3 or TRBV12-4 and TRBJ2-5; tentatively, D is TRBD1 or TRBD2 (5 bases each). Trimming took off 5 bases at V and 14 bases at J, with 18 bases between the two ends. This CDR3 has 12 amino acids. CDR3 in amino acids: CASSIPPGTAYF. CDR3 in DNA: TGTGCCAGCAGTATTCCTCCCGGGACCGCCTACTTC.

This clonotype was recorded a few times. The chain combines TRBV5-4 with TRBJ2-3; D gene unclear. Germline V gene data show CDR1 as SGHNT and CDR2 as YYREEE (reference sequence). The ends were cut back, 2 bases at V and 0 bases at J, with 10 bases in the middle. This CDR3 has 15 residues. CDR3 in amino acids: CASSFGATSTDTQYF. As DNA, the CDR3 is TGTGCCAGCAGCTTCGGAGCGACGAGCACAGATACGCAGTATTTT. Full variable domain (outside the CDR3, taken from reference TRBV5-4 and TRBJ2-3): ETGVTQSPTHLIKTRGQQVTLRCSSQSGHNTVSWYQQALGQGPQFIFQYYREEENGRGNFPPRFSGLQFPNYSSELNVNALELDDSALYLCASSFGATSTDTQYFGPGTRLTVL.

In this sample, this clonotype turned up many times. The rearrangement links TRBV11-2 to TRBJ2-7; maybe TRBD2 (5 bases). V was trimmed by 5 bases and J by 1 base, leaving 9 bases between them. The CDR3 has 13 amino acids. Germline CDR1 SGHAT, CDR2 FQNNGV. The chain's CDR3 is CASSPGLSYEQYF. CDR3 nucleotides: TGTGCCAGCAGCCCCGGACTTTCCTACGAGCAGTACTTC.

The table lists this clonotype with many counts. The chain carries TRBV19 and TRBJ1-2, with D perhaps matching TRBD1 (5 bases). Germline CDR1 and CDR2: LNHDA and SQIVND (reference sequence). Trimming pared 2 bases from V and 6 bases from J, leaving 22 bases between. This CDR3 spans 17 amino acids. Written as DNA, the CDR3 is TGTGCCAGTAGTATATGGCAGGGAGCACCCCTAATGGATGGCTACACCTTC. Protein sequence: CASSIWQGAPLMDGYTF.

The chain links TRBV7-2 to TRBJ2-7; the match to TRBD2 covers 8 bases. Trimming removed 8 bases from V and 7 bases from J; junction bases left unmatched: 4. The CDR3 contains 11 residues. CDR1 SGHTA and CDR2 FQGNSA come from the germline V gene. In DNA form, the CDR3 reads TGTGCCAGCCGCGGGAGGCGGGAGCAGTACTTC. Protein: CASRGRREQYF.

Many counts were recorded for this clonotype. This chain joins TRBV5-6 and TRBJ1-2; 7 nucleotides agree with TRBD1. Germline trimming cut 0 bases from V and 5 bases from J; bases unmatched to any gene: 13. In germline, CDR1 is SGHDT, CDR2 YYEEEE. This CDR3 has 17 amino acids. The CDR3 protein is CASSLAGQDGNLYGYTF. CDR3 bases: TGTGCCAGCAGCTTGGCCGGACAGGACGGGAATCTATATGGCTACACCTTC.

The chain employs TRBV11-2 and TRBJ2-6; D perhaps matches TRBD1 (5 bases). Trimming took off 5 bases at V and 4 bases at J, with 12 bases between the two ends. CDR3 size: 15 residues. Germline values: CDR1 SGHAT, CDR2 FQNNGV. The CDR3 coding sequence is TGTGCCAGCAGCCTCGACAGCGCCGGGGCCAACGTCCTGACTTTC. Translating gives CASSLDSAGANVLTF. Full variable domain (remainder filled in from reference TRBV11-2 and TRBJ2-6): EAGVAQSPRYKIIEKRQSVAFWCNPISGHATLYWYQQILGQGPKLLIQFQNNGVVDDSQLPKDRFSAERLKGVDSTLKIQPAKLEDSAVYLCASSLDSAGANVLTFGAGSRLTVL.

This clonotype was recorded a few times. The chain is built from TRBV5-1 and TRBJ2-7; no clear D. The CDR3 spans 13 residues. V was trimmed by 0 bases and J by 6 bases, leaving 10 bases between them. The germline CDR1 and CDR2 sequences are SGHRS and YFSETQ. As DNA, the CDR3 is TGCGCCAGCAGCTTGGAGTCTTGGGGCGAGCAGTACTTC. It translates to CASSLESWGEQYF. The whole variable domain, remainder taken from reference TRBV5-1 and TRBJ2-7, is KAGVTQTPRYLIKTRGQQVTLSCSPISGHRSVSWYQQTPGQGLQFLFEYFSETQRNKGNFPGRFSGRQFSNSRSEMNVSTLELGDSALYLCASSLESWGEQYFGPGTRLTVT.

This clonotype was counted between two and nine times. CDR3 sequence (DNA): TGCAGTGCTAGAACTAGCGGGGGCTATAGCACAGATACGCAGTATTTT. Translating it yields CSARTSGGYSTDTQYF. J is TRBJ2-3 and V is TRBV20-1, with 11 bases lining up with TRBD2. Looked up from germline, CDR1 is DFQATT and CDR2 is SNEGSKA (reference sequence). J was trimmed by 0 bases and V by 2 bases; bases with no gene match: 4. CDR3 size: 16 residues.

This clonotype was detected ten times or more. V gene TRBV27 combines with J gene TRBJ2-2; the match to TRBD2 covers 8 bases. The ends lost 5 bases at V and 5 bases at J; junction bases unmatched: 10. Germline-derived CDR1 and CDR2 are MNHEY and SMNVEV (reference sequence). CDR3 length: 16 residues. This chain's CDR3 is CASSPLGAGETGELFF. The DNA of the CDR3 is TGTGCCAGCAGTCCCTTGGGAGCGGGAGAAACCGGGGAGCTGTTTTTT.